Listed below are T cell receptor beta chains from one sample, sequenced in a study of a mutant IDH1 vaccine in newly diagnosed glioma. No antigen has been assigned to these receptors. Measured with immunoSEQ multiplex PCR; TCRdb has only the in-frame clones, and not every one. The data contain about 82,000 clones, approximately 85% of them seen just once; the ten biggest clones take up roughly 2.2%. The specimen comprised PBMCs, sampled from a glioma patient whose treatment included an IDH1 peptide vaccine. Source of these receptors: a man aged 25 to 45 with glioma. Some clones in this sample may be carry-over from other donors' samples. CDR3s include the opening cysteine and the closing phenylalanine or tryptophan. The D gene is left open where the match is weak. Size is omitted from some rows. Given values are once, few, many or a class for expanded clones.

abundance: .; j_gene: TRBJ2-5; d_gene: .; v_gene: TRBV5-1; CDR3nt: TGCGCCAGCAGCTTGGGACTAGGCGAGACCCAGTACTTC; CDR3aa: CASSLGLGETQYF
abundance: .; j_gene: TRBJ1-2; d_gene: TRBD1; v_gene: TRBV7-2; CDR3nt: TGTGCCAGCAGCTTAGTGGGAGGACAGGGTGGCTACACCTTC; CDR3aa: CASSLVGGQGGYTF
abundance: .; j_gene: TRBJ2-5; d_gene: TRBD2; v_gene: TRBV7-9; CDR3nt: TGTGCCAGCAGCTTACCCCGGACTAGCCAAGAGACCCAGTACTTC; CDR3aa: CASSLPRTSQETQYF
abundance: .; j_gene: TRBJ1-3; d_gene: .; v_gene: TRBV2; CDR3nt: TGTGCCAGCAGTGCTCAGGAGTTCTCTGGAAACACCATATATTTT; CDR3aa: CASSAQEFSGNTIYF
abundance: .; j_gene: TRBJ2-4; d_gene: TRBD1; v_gene: TRBV19; CDR3nt: TGTGCCAGTAGTGCCCGAGGGACAGCTAACATTCAGTACTTC; CDR3aa: CASSARGTANIQYF
abundance: .; j_gene: TRBJ2-7; d_gene: TRBD1; v_gene: TRBV6-1; CDR3nt: TGTGCCAGCAGCGCGGGACAGGGTGTTGCCTACGAGCAGTACTTC; CDR3aa: CASSAGQGVAYEQYF
abundance: .; j_gene: TRBJ2-1; d_gene: .; v_gene: TRBV9; CDR3nt: TGTGCCAGCAGCTCTAATCGCGGTCCAAGGCGGTACAATGAGCAGTTCTTC; CDR3aa: CASSSNRGPRRYNEQFF
abundance: .; j_gene: TRBJ1-4; d_gene: .; v_gene: TRBV11-2; CDR3nt: TGTGCCAGCAGCCGGATCCCGGGACGCGATGAAAAACTGTTTTTT; CDR3aa: CASSRIPGRDEKLFF
abundance: few; j_gene: TRBJ1-5; d_gene: .; v_gene: TRBV7-9; CDR3nt: TGTGCCAGCAGTTGGGGGGATCAGCCCCAGCATTTT; CDR3aa: CASSWGDQPQHF
abundance: .; j_gene: TRBJ1-2; d_gene: .; v_gene: TRBV5-4; CDR3nt: TGTGCCAGCAGCTTGCCGGGGCCGGCTGGCTACACCTTC; CDR3aa: CASSLPGPAGYTF
abundance: few; j_gene: TRBJ2-5; d_gene: .; v_gene: TRBV28; CDR3nt: TGTGCCAGCAGTTTACGGGGGGCAGCGGGAGAGACCCAGTACTTC; CDR3aa: CASSLRGAAGETQYF
abundance: .; j_gene: TRBJ2-1; d_gene: .; v_gene: TRBV5-1; CDR3nt: TGCGCCAGCAGCCCGCCTGCCCTAAATGAGCAGTTCTTC; CDR3aa: CASSPPALNEQFF
abundance: .; j_gene: TRBJ2-7; d_gene: TRBD2; v_gene: TRBV4-1; CDR3nt: TGCGCCAGCAGTCGGTTTGCGGGGGGTAACTACGAGCAGTACTTC; CDR3aa: CASSRFAGGNYEQYF
abundance: .; j_gene: TRBJ2-1; d_gene: TRBD2; v_gene: TRBV2; CDR3nt: TGTGCCAGCAGTAATCGACTAGCGGCTTACAATGAGCAGTTCTTC; CDR3aa: CASSNRLAAYNEQFF
abundance: .; j_gene: TRBJ1-1; d_gene: TRBD1; v_gene: TRBV6-1; CDR3nt: TGTGCCAGCAGCCTCGAGGGGGCGAACACTGAAGCTTTCTTT; CDR3aa: CASSLEGANTEAFF
abundance: .; j_gene: TRBJ2-5; d_gene: TRBD1; v_gene: TRBV2; CDR3nt: TGTGCCAGCTGTCCGGTCAGGGGGCCGAGGGAGACCCAGTACTTC; CDR3aa: CASCPVRGPRETQYF
abundance: .; j_gene: TRBJ2-1; d_gene: .; v_gene: TRBV5-1; CDR3nt: TGCGCCAGCAGCTTGGATTTTCGGGGACGCCAGTTCTTC; CDR3aa: CASSLDFRGRQFF
abundance: .; j_gene: TRBJ2-2; d_gene: .; v_gene: TRBV2; CDR3nt: TGTGCCACCCGGGGTTACACCGGGGAGCTGTTTTTT; CDR3aa: CATRGYTGELFF
abundance: .; j_gene: TRBJ2-1; d_gene: TRBD2; v_gene: TRBV5-4; CDR3nt: TGTGCCAGCAGCAGGCCGGGACTAGCGGATGAGCAGTTCTTC; CDR3aa: CASSRPGLADEQFF
abundance: .; j_gene: TRBJ2-1; d_gene: .; v_gene: TRBV4-2; CDR3nt: TGTGCCAGCAGCCAAGTTGAGCGAGGTGAGCAGTTCTTC; CDR3aa: CASSQVERGEQFF
abundance: once; j_gene: TRBJ1-1; d_gene: TRBD1; v_gene: TRBV29-1; CDR3nt: TGCAGCGTTGGCAGGACAGGGGCCCGGGAAGCTTTCTTT; CDR3aa: CSVGRTGAREAFF
abundance: .; j_gene: TRBJ1-1; d_gene: .; v_gene: TRBV29-1; CDR3nt: TGCAGCGTTGGAGGGGAAATGAACACTGAAGCTTTCTTT; CDR3aa: CSVGGEMNTEAFF
abundance: .; j_gene: TRBJ2-2; d_gene: .; v_gene: TRBV6-4; CDR3nt: TGTGCCAGCAGCGCAGAACGGGCCGGGGAGCTGTTTTTT; CDR3aa: CASSAERAGELFF
abundance: .; j_gene: TRBJ1-1; d_gene: .; v_gene: TRBV7-9; CDR3nt: TGTGCCAGCAGCCCGACAGTTGCTGGGTCGAGCACTGAAGCTTTCTTT; CDR3aa: CASSPTVAGSSTEAFF
abundance: .; j_gene: TRBJ2-3; d_gene: TRBD2; v_gene: TRBV7-9; CDR3nt: TGTGCCAGCAGCCAGGGAGGGAACACAGATACGCAGTATTTT; CDR3aa: CASSQGGNTDTQYF
abundance: .; j_gene: TRBJ2-7; d_gene: TRBD2; v_gene: TRBV29-1; CDR3nt: TGCAGCGTTTACGGGGAGGGCTACGAGCAGTACTTC; CDR3aa: CSVYGEGYEQYF
abundance: .; j_gene: TRBJ2-3; d_gene: .; v_gene: TRBV5-5; CDR3nt: TGTGCCAGCAGCGTGGACGGAAGCACAGATACGCAGTATTTT; CDR3aa: CASSVDGSTDTQYF
abundance: .; j_gene: TRBJ1-1; d_gene: .; v_gene: TRBV21-1; CDR3nt: TGTGCCAGCAGCGGGTCCTTATTTTCCTCGAACACTGAAGCTTTCTTT; CDR3aa: CASSGSLFSSNTEAFF
abundance: .; j_gene: TRBJ2-7; d_gene: .; v_gene: TRBV27; CDR3nt: TGTGCCAGCAGTCCCAACCGTTACTCCTACGAGCAGTACTTC; CDR3aa: CASSPNRYSYEQYF
abundance: .; j_gene: TRBJ1-2; d_gene: TRBD1; v_gene: TRBV6-6; CDR3nt: TGTGCCAGCAGTAGACAGGGTACTGGCTACACCTTC; CDR3aa: CASSRQGTGYTF
abundance: .; j_gene: TRBJ2-4; d_gene: TRBD1; v_gene: TRBV10-3; CDR3nt: TGTGCCACCTCCCGGACAGGGGGCGAGGTGGCCAAAAACATTCAGTACTTC; CDR3aa: CATSRTGGEVAKNIQYF
abundance: .; j_gene: TRBJ2-2; d_gene: .; v_gene: TRBV7-6; CDR3nt: TGTGCCAGCAGCTTAGACGTTACCGGGGAGCTGTTTTTT; CDR3aa: CASSLDVTGELFF
abundance: few; j_gene: TRBJ1-1; d_gene: .; v_gene: TRBV4-2; CDR3nt: TGTGCCAGCAGCCAAGAGGAAGGGAGAGGGACTGAAGCTTTCTTT; CDR3aa: CASSQEEGRGTEAFF
abundance: .; j_gene: TRBJ1-1; d_gene: .; v_gene: TRBV20-1; CDR3nt: TGCAGTGCTAGCAGGGGCACTGAAGCTTTCTTT; CDR3aa: CSASRGTEAFF
abundance: .; j_gene: TRBJ1-2; d_gene: .; v_gene: TRBV7-9; CDR3nt: TGTGCCAGCAGCTTAGCGGTAATATCGGATGGCTACACCTTC; CDR3aa: CASSLAVISDGYTF
abundance: .; j_gene: TRBJ1-2; d_gene: TRBD1; v_gene: TRBV2; CDR3nt: TGTGCCAGCAGTGACCGTGACAGGGGGTTATCCTATGGCTACACCTTC; CDR3aa: CASSDRDRGLSYGYTF
abundance: .; j_gene: TRBJ2-6; d_gene: .; v_gene: TRBV5-1; CDR3nt: TGCGCCAGCAGTGGGGGAAGGGCATCTGGGGCCAACGTCCTGACTTTC; CDR3aa: CASSGGRASGANVLTF
abundance: few; j_gene: TRBJ2-5; d_gene: .; v_gene: TRBV28; CDR3nt: TGTGCCAGCGGGTTATTCGGGGGACCGTACCAAGAGACCCAGTACTTC; CDR3aa: CASGLFGGPYQETQYF
abundance: .; j_gene: TRBJ2-5; d_gene: TRBD2; v_gene: TRBV2; CDR3nt: TGTGCCAGCAGCGTAGCGAGACAAGATGTAGCGGGGGGCCCCCTCGTACAAGAGACCCAGTACTTC; CDR3aa: CASSVARQDVAGGPLVQETQYF
abundance: few; j_gene: TRBJ2-3; d_gene: .; v_gene: TRBV9; CDR3nt: TGTGCCAGCAGCCCGTTAGCGCGTCCAACGCCAGACACAGATACGCAGTATTTT; CDR3aa: CASSPLARPTPDTDTQYF
abundance: .; j_gene: TRBJ1-2; d_gene: .; v_gene: TRBV4-2; CDR3nt: TGTGCCAGCAGCCAAGAGTGGAGGACAGATATGCTCTATGGCTACACCTTC; CDR3aa: CASSQEWRTDMLYGYTF
abundance: .; j_gene: TRBJ1-2; d_gene: .; v_gene: TRBV30; CDR3nt: TGTGCCTGGAGTGTCTCTCACCAGGGGGGCTACACCTTC; CDR3aa: CAWSVSHQGGYTF
abundance: few; j_gene: TRBJ1-1; d_gene: .; v_gene: TRBV5-4; CDR3nt: TGTGCCAGCAGCAGAGGAGGTGGGGGATTATCCACTGAAGCTTTCTTT; CDR3aa: CASSRGGGGLSTEAFF
abundance: .; j_gene: TRBJ2-3; d_gene: .; v_gene: TRBV27; CDR3nt: TGTGCCAGCAGTTTATCGGGAGGAGATACGCAGTATTTT; CDR3aa: CASSLSGGDTQYF
abundance: .; j_gene: TRBJ2-7; d_gene: TRBD2; v_gene: TRBV5-4; CDR3nt: TGTGCCAGCAGCCGGACTAGCGGGTCCTACGAGCAGTACTTC; CDR3aa: CASSRTSGSYEQYF
abundance: .; j_gene: TRBJ1-5; d_gene: .; v_gene: TRBV4-1; CDR3nt: TGCGCCAGCAGCCAAGATATAGGGCGGAGACAGCCCCAGCATTTT; CDR3aa: CASSQDIGRRQPQHF
abundance: .; j_gene: TRBJ1-5; d_gene: TRBD1; v_gene: TRBV19; CDR3nt: TGTGCCAGTAATCAGGGGGCCTTCCGGGGCAATCAGCCCCAGCATTTT; CDR3aa: CASNQGAFRGNQPQHF
abundance: .; j_gene: TRBJ2-5; d_gene: TRBD2; v_gene: TRBV11-2; CDR3nt: TGTGCCTCTCGTCAGGCGGGAGGGGAGACCCAGTACTTC; CDR3aa: CASRQAGGETQYF
abundance: .; j_gene: TRBJ2-6; d_gene: .; v_gene: TRBV10-3; CDR3nt: TGTGCCATCAGTCAGGCAAGTAGCTTGGGGGCCAACGTCCTGACTTTC; CDR3aa: CAISQASSLGANVLTF
abundance: .; j_gene: TRBJ2-1; d_gene: .; v_gene: TRBV5-4; CDR3nt: TGTGCCAGCAGCCCCGGGACTTTTCCCAGCTCCTACAATGAGCAGTTCTTC; CDR3aa: CASSPGTFPSSYNEQFF
abundance: .; j_gene: TRBJ1-2; d_gene: .; v_gene: TRBV7-2; CDR3nt: TGTGCCAGTAGGGGAGGAGGGACACTCTATGGCTACACCTTC; CDR3aa: CASRGGGTLYGYTF